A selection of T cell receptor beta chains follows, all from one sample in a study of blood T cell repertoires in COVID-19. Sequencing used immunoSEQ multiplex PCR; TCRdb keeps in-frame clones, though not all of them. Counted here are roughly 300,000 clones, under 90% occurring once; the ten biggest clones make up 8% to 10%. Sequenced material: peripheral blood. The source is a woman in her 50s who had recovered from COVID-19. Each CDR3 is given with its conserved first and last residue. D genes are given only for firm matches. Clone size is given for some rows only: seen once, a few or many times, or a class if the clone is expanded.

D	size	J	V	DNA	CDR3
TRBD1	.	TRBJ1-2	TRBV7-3	TGTGCCAGCAGCTTGTCACCGGGACAGTGGGATGGCTACACCTTC	CASSLSPGQWDGYTF
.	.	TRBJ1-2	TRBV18	TGTGCCAGCTCACCTAGGGGATCTAACTATGGCTACACCTTC	CASSPRGSNYGYTF
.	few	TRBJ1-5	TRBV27	TGTGCCAGCAGTTTAATGGGGGCGGGTCAGCCCCAGCATTTT	CASSLMGAGQPQHF
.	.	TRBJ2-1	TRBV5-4	TGTGCCAGCAGCCTGTACCGACTATCCTCTTCCTACAATGAGCAGTTCTTC	CASSLYRLSSSYNEQFF
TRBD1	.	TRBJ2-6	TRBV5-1	TGCGCCAGCAGATTACAGGGGGCGCCTGGGGCCAACGTCCTGACTTTC	CASRLQGAPGANVLTF
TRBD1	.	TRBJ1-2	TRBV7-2	TGTGCCAGCAGCTTAGCGGGGACAGGGAAACTCGGAAATGGCTACACCTTC	CASSLAGTGKLGNGYTF
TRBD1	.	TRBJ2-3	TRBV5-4	TGTGCCAGCAGCCCTTCTTCCGGGACAGGGGGCACAGATACGCAGTATTTT	CASSPSSGTGGTDTQYF
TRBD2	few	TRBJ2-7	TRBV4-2	TGTGCCAGCAGCCCCAGGCTAGCGGGAGGCTACGAGCAGTACTTC	CASSPRLAGGYEQYF
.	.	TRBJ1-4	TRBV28	TGTGCCAGCAGTTTATTTCAGGGGACCACTAATGAAAAACTGTTTTTT	CASSLFQGTTNEKLFF
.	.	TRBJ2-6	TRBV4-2	TGTGCCAGCAGCCAACACTTAGCGGGACAGCCCTCTGGGGCCAACGTCCTGACTTTC	CASSQHLAGQPSGANVLTF
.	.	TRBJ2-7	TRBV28	TGTGCCAGCAGCCCGTCTAGCGCCGGTCACTACGAGCAGTACTTC	CASSPSSAGHYEQYF
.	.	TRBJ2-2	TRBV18	TGTGCCAGCTCACCGGCAGGGACGAACACCGGGGAGCTGTTTTTT	CASSPAGTNTGELFF
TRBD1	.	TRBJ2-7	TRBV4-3	TGCGCCAGCAGCCAAGACGGGACAGAGTTTACCTACGAGCAGTACTTC	CASSQDGTEFTYEQYF
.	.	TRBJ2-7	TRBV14	TGTGCCAGCAGCCAAGGTCTGGGGCGAAATTCACACTACGAGCAGTACTTC	CASSQGLGRNSHYEQYF
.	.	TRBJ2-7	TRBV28	TGTGCCAGCAGTTTAATCGGGACTGGTAACGAGCAGTACTTC	CASSLIGTGNEQYF
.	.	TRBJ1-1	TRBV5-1	TGCGCCAGCAGCTTGTTAGACAGCAACACTGAAGCTTTCTTT	CASSLLDSNTEAFF
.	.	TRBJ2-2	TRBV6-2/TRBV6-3	TGTGCCAGCAGTACGACCCAGCGACCCGGGGAGCTGTTTTTT	CASSTTQRPGELFF
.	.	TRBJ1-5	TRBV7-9	TGTGCCAGCTCTACAGGGTTGTCTCAGCCCCAGCATTTT	CASSTGLSQPQHF
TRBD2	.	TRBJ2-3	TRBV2	TGTGCCAGCAGTTATACTAGCGGGCGAATAGATACGCAGTATTTT	CASSYTSGRIDTQYF
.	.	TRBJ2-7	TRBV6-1	TGTGCCAGCAGTGAAGGTTGGGGGCGGGTCGAGCAGTACTTC	CASSEGWGRVEQYF
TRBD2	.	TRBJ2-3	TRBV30	TGTGCCTGGACCATGACGGGACTAGCACAAAAGGGCGATACGCAGTATTTT	CAWTMTGLAQKGDTQYF
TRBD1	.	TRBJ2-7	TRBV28	TGTGCCACCAGGACAGGGTCCGGGGAGCAGTACTTC	CATRTGSGEQYF
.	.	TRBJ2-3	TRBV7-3	TGTGCCAGCAGCTTTCTCGGACAGCCAGATACGCAGTATTTT	CASSFLGQPDTQYF
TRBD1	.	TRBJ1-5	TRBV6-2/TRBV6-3	TGTGCCAGCAGCCTCACCACTCCTACAGGGGCAGGGCAGCCCCAGCATTTT	CASSLTTPTGAGQPQHF
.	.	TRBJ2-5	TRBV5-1	TGCGCCAGCAGCTCGGGAGTTCGAGAGACCCAGTACTTC	CASSSGVRETQYF
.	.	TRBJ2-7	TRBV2	TGTGCCAGCAGTGAGGGGGGGGCCTCCTACGAGCAGTACTTC	CASSEGGASYEQYF
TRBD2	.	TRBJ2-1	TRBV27	TGTGCCAGCAGAGAATGGGCGGGAGGGCCCACAGGCAATGAGCAGTTCTTC	CASREWAGGPTGNEQFF
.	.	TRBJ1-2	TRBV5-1	TGCGCCAGCAGCTTGGTCCAGGGCGGCTATGGCTACACCTTC	CASSLVQGGYGYTF
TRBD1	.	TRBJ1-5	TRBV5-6	TGTGCCAGCAGCTCAGGGGGCCGACAGCCCCAGCATTTT	CASSSGGRQPQHF
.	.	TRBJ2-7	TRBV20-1	TGCAGTGCTAGTATGGACAGATCCTACGAGCAGTACTTC	CSASMDRSYEQYF
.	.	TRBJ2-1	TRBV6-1	TGTGCCAGCAGTGAAAAGGCCCGGGACACGGAGCAGTTCTTC	CASSEKARDTEQFF
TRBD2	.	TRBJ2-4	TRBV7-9	TGTGCCAGCAGCGATGCCACTAGCGGGATTGCCAAAAACATTCAGTACTTC	CASSDATSGIAKNIQYF
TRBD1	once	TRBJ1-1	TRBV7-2	TGTGCCAGCAGCAGCGTCCTCCGGGACAGGGGGCTGTGGGCTTTCTTT	CASSSVLRDRGLWAFF
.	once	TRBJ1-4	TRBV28	TGTGCCAGCAGTTTAATACAGGCGGAAAAACTGTTTTTT	CASSLIQAEKLFF
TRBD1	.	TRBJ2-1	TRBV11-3	TGTGCCAGCAGGAGAACAGGGGGCGAAGCCAAGGAAGGCTCCTACAATGAGCAGTTCTTC	CASRRTGGEAKEGSYNEQFF
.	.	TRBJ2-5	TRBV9	TGTGCCAGCAGCGTAGTGACAGGCGGACAGGAGACCCAGTACTTC	CASSVVTGGQETQYF
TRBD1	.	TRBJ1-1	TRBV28	TGTGCCAGCAGTTTAATGTCACGTAAGGGGGCTTTAGCTTTCTTT	CASSLMSRKGALAFF
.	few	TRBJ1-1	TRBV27	TGTGCCAGCAGTTTATCGGGGGGAACAGGCCGCAACACTGAAGCTTTCTTT	CASSLSGGTGRNTEAFF
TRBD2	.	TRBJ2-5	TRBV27	TGTGCCAGCAGTTTCTATAGCGGGAGGAACCAAGAGACCCAGTACTTC	CASSFYSGRNQETQYF
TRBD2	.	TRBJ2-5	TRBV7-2	TGTGCCAGCAGTCGACCGGGACTAGATGTGGGGACCCAGTACTTC	CASSRPGLDVGTQYF
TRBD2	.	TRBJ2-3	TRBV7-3	TGTGCCAGCAGCCCGCGACTAGCGGGAACCGTGGATACGCAGTATTTT	CASSPRLAGTVDTQYF
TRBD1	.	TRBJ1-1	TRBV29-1	TGCAGCGTTGTGGGCAGGGGGATAAGGCCCACTGAAGCTTTCTTT	CSVVGRGIRPTEAFF